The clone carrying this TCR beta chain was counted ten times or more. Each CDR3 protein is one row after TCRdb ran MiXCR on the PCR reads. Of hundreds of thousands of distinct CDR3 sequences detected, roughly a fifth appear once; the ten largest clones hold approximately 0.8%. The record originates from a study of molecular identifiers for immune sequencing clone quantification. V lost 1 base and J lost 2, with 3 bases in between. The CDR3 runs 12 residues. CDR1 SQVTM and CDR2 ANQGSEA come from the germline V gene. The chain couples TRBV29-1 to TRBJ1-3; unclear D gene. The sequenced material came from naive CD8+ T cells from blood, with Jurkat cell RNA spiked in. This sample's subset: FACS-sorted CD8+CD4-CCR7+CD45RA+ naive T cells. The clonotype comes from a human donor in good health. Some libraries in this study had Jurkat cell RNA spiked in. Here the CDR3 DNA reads TGCAGCGTTGAAGGAACTGGAAACACCATATATTTT. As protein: CSVEGTGNTIYF.